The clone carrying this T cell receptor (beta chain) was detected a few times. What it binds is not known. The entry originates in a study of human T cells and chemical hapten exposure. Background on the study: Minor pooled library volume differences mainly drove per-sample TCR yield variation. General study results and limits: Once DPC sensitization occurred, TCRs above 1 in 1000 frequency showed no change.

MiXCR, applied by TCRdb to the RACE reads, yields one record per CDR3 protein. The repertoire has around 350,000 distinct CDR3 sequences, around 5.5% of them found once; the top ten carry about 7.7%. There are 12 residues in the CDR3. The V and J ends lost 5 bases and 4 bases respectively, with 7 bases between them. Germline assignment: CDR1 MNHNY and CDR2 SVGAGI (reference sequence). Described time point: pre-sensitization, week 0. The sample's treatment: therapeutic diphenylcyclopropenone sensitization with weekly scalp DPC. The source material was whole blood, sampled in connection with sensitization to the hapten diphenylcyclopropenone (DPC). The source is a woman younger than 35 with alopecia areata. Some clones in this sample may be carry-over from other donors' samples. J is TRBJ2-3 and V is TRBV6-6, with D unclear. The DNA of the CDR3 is TGTGCCAGCAGTCTCCCGGCAGATACGCAGTATTTT. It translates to CASSLPADTQYF.